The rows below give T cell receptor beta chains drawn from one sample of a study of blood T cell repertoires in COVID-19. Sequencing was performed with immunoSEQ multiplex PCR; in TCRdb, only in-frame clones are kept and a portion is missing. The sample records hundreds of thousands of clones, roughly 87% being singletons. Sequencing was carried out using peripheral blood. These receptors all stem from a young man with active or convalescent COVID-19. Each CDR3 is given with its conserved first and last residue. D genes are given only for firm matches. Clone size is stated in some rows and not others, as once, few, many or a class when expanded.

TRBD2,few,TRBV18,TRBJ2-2,CASSPSSGGTPGELFF,TGTGCCAGCTCACCGTCTAGCGGGGGGACTCCCGGGGAGCTGTTTTTT
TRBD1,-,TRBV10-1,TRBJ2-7,CASSEGDSLFYEQYF,TGCGCCAGCAGTGAAGGGGACAGTCTATTCTACGAGCAGTACTTC
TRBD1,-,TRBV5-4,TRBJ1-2,CASRGSGGGGYTF,TGTGCCAGCAGGGGGTCAGGGGGCGGTGGCTACACCTTC
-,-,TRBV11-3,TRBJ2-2,CASSRVTNTGELFF,TGTGCCAGCAGCCGGGTCACTAACACCGGGGAGCTGTTTTTT
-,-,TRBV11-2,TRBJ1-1,CASSPISDTEAFF,TGTGCCAGCAGCCCAATTTCGGACACTGAAGCTTTCTTT
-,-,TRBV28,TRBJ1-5,CASGSLSNQPQHF,TGTGCCAGCGGCTCCTTGAGCAATCAGCCCCAGCATTTT
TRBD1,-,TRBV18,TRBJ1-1,CASSPFAGGEFTEAFF,TGTGCCAGCTCACCATTCGCAGGGGGCGAATTCACTGAAGCTTTCTTT
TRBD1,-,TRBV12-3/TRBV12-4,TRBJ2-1,CASSRDRDNEQFF,TGTGCCAGCAGCCGGGACAGGGACAATGAGCAGTTCTTC
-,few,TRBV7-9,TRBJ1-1,CASSSGGSLTTANTEAFF,TGTGCCAGCAGCTCCGGGGGTAGTCTGACAACGGCGAACACTGAAGCTTTCTTT
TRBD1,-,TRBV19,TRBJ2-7,CASSADRGRQQYF,TGTGCCAGTAGTGCGGACAGGGGGCGGCAGCAGTACTTC
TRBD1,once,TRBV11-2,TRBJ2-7,CASSSILDRAEQYF,TGTGCCAGCAGCTCAATCCTGGACAGGGCCGAGCAGTACTTC
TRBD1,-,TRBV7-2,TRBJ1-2,CASSLAGTGGGYTF,TGTGCCAGCAGCTTAGCAGGGACAGGGGGTGGCTACACCTTC
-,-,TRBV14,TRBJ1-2,CASSQDLRGNYGYTF,TGTGCCAGCAGCCAAGATCTTAGGGGGAACTATGGCTACACCTTC
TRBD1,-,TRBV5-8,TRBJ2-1,CASSRGWTGINNEQFF,TGTGCCAGCAGCCGAGGGTGGACAGGGATAAACAATGAGCAGTTCTTC
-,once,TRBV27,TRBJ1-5,CASSLYRYNQPQHF,TGTGCCAGCAGTTTATACAGGTACAATCAGCCCCAGCATTTT
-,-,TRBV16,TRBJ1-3,CASSPQRGYSGNTIYF,TGTGCCAGCAGCCCGCAACGGGGATACTCTGGAAACACCATATATTTT
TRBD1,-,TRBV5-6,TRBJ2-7,CASSQDRGQMGQYF,TGTGCCAGCAGCCAGGACAGGGGGCAAATGGGGCAGTACTTC
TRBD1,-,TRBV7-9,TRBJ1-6,CASSLARTGYSPLHF,TGTGCCAGCAGCTTAGCCCGGACAGGTTACTCACCCCTCCACTTT
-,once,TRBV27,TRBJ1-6,CASSPRTAASNSPLHF,TGTGCCAGCAGTCCGAGGACAGCCGCCTCCAATTCACCCCTCCACTTT
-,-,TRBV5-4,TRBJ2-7,CASSLAGAGYEQYF,TGTGCCAGCAGCTTGGCAGGGGCGGGCTACGAGCAGTACTTC
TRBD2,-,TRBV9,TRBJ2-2,CASSVGRGGSTGELFF,TGTGCCAGCAGCGTAGGTCGGGGGGGCTCCACCGGGGAGCTGTTTTTT
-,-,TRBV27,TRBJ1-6,CASSLGGILWQPLHF,TGTGCCAGCAGTTTAGGCGGAATCCTCTGGCAGCCCCTCCACTTT
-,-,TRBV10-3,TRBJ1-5,CAISEFGDQPQHF,TGTGCCATCAGTGAGTTCGGAGATCAGCCCCAGCATTTT
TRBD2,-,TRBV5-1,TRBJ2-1,CASSYRTSLDHEQFF,TGCGCCAGCAGCTACAGGACTAGCCTGGACCATGAGCAGTTCTTC
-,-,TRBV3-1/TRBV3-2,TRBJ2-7,CASSQLTGFHEQYF,TGTGCCAGCAGCCAACTCACAGGGTTCCACGAGCAGTACTTC
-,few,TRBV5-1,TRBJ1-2,CASSLEQEVRIYGYTF,TGCGCCAGCAGCTTGGAGCAGGAAGTAAGAATTTATGGCTACACCTTC